The 26 T cell receptor beta chains listed next were all sequenced from one sample in a study of shared clonotypes between healthy human individuals. Profiling relied on immunoSEQ multiplex PCR, and the TCRdb table lists in-frame clones only, not all of them. The table lists 2 million to 3 million clones, more than 90% of them singletons. The sequencing input was naive CD4+ T cells sorted from blood. Sample subset: CD45RA+ positively selected. Source of these receptors: a man aged 18 to 30 in good health.

The chain employs TRBV5-1 and TRBJ2-3; TRBD2 is a possible D gene (5 bases). The CDR3 has 16 residues. CDR1 SGHRS and CDR2 YFSETQ come from the germline V gene. Deletions cut 0 bases from V and 5 bases from J, with 16 bases between. Here the CDR3 DNA reads TGCGCCAGCAGCTTGGCCAGAGGGCCGAGCGGAGATACGCAGTATTTT. Protein sequence: CASSLARGPSGDTQYF.

This clone was seen just once. The sample has other DNA sequences that encode this CDR3 too. This sequence joins TRBV5-4 and TRBJ1-2; D unresolved. V was cut by 2 bases and J by 4 bases, with 6 bases left in between. Germline values: CDR1 SGHNT, CDR2 YYREEE (reference sequence). The CDR3 spans 12 residues. CDR3 sequence (DNA): TGTGCCAGCAGCTTAGATGGCTATGGCTACACCTTC. Residues: CASSLDGYGYTF.

The chain joins TRBV28 to TRBJ2-7, with D possibly TRBD1 on 5 matching bases. V dropped 7 bases and J dropped 0 bases, with 16 bases sitting between them. The CDR3 is made up of 15 amino acids. Germline CDR1 is MDHEN and CDR2 is SYDVKM. CDR3 coding DNA: TGTGCCAGCATCGGACCAAGACAGAGCTCCTACGAGCAGTACTTC. Its protein is CASIGPRQSSYEQYF.

The rearrangement joins TRBV20-1 to TRBJ2-7; the match to TRBD1 covers 7 bases. CDR3 size: 11 residues. Unmatched junction bases numbered 4, after V lost 3 bases and J lost 8 bases. Germline assignment: CDR1 DFQATT and CDR2 SNEGSKA (reference sequence). The CDR3 DNA is TGCAGTGCTAGGACAGGGAAAAAGCAGTACTTC. Translating gives CSARTGKKQYF.

For this clone: Different DNA sequences within this sample yield the same CDR3. V is TRBV6-5 and J is TRBJ2-7; a weak D match, TRBD1 (6 bases). The V gene's germline CDR1 is MNHEY and CDR2 SVGAGI. The CDR3 loop spans 15 amino acids. The V end lost 0 bases, the J end lost 2 bases, and 11 bases lay between the germline ends. Here the CDR3 reads CASSYSGGAPYEQYF. The DNA of the CDR3 is TGTGCCAGCAGTTACTCTGGGGGCGCCCCCTACGAGCAGTACTTC.

This clone occurred once. Within the sample, other DNA sequences also encode this same CDR3. J is TRBJ2-2 and V is TRBV5-1, with TRBD1 matching 7 bases. The CDR3 extends over 16 amino acids. V lost 0 bases to trimming and J lost 2 bases; unmatched junction nucleotides: 4. The germline gives CDR1 SGHRS, CDR2 YFSETQ. CDR3 protein: CASSLDPGGNTGELFF. CDR3 coding DNA: TGCGCCAGCAGCTTGGATCCAGGGGGTAACACCGGGGAGCTGTTTTTT.

The genes are TRBV18 and TRBJ2-1, with 10 bases lining up with TRBD1. The V gene end was trimmed by 6 bases and the J gene end by 8 bases; junction bases not matched to a gene: 7. This CDR3 is 14 amino acids long. The germline CDR1 and CDR2 sequences are KGHSH and LQKENI. The CDR3 loop is CASSGDRGSDEQFF. In nucleotides, the CDR3 is TGTGCCAGCTCCGGGGACAGGGGATCTGATGAGCAGTTCTTC.

The chain uses TRBV30 and TRBJ1-1; D gene ambiguous. The CDR3 is made up of 9 amino acids. Trimming shortened V by 7 bases and J by 6 bases, and 6 bases separated the two germline ends. Germline V gene sequence: CDR1 GTSNPN, CDR2 SVGIG (reference sequence). The CDR3 sequence is CAYHPEAFF. In DNA, the CDR3 is TGTGCCTACCATCCTGAAGCTTTCTTT.

The chain combines TRBV28 with TRBJ1-6, with D unresolved. This CDR3 region has 17 residues. Germline loops: CDR1 MDHEN, CDR2 SYDVKM. With 4 bases removed from V and 0 bases from J, the gap between germline ends came to 13 bases. CDR3 in amino acids: CASSSSDGGSYNSPLHF. The CDR3 bases are TGTGCCAGCAGTTCCTCGGACGGAGGCTCCTATAATTCACCCCTCCACTTT.

V is TRBV2 and J is TRBJ2-1; the match to TRBD2 covers 9 bases. The CDR3 spans 16 residues. V lost 5 bases, J lost 0 bases, and 5 bases stayed unmatched. CDR1 SNHLY and CDR2 FYNNEI come from the germline V gene. CDR3 DNA: TGTGCCAGCAGTATAGCGGGAGTTAACTCCTACAATGAGCAGTTCTTC. Translated: CASSIAGVNSYNEQFF.

This sequence joins TRBV11-2 and TRBJ2-3; D gene uncertain. This CDR3 has 13 residues. The germline V gene encodes CDR1 SGHAT and CDR2 FQNNGV. The V end was cut by 6 bases, the J end by 0 bases, with 7 bases between. The CDR3 DNA reads as TGTGCCAGCAGAGCTACTAGCACAGATACGCAGTATTTT. This sequence encodes CASRATSTDTQYF. Supplemented by reference TRBV11-2 and TRBJ2-3, the full variable domain reads EAGVAQSPRYKIIEKRQSVAFWCNPISGHATLYWYQQILGQGPKLLIQFQNNGVVDDSQLPKDRFSAERLKGVDSTLKIQPAKLEDSAVYLCASRATSTDTQYFGPGTRLTVL.

The genes are TRBV7-9 and TRBJ2-1; 14 bases match TRBD2. V dropped 5 bases and J dropped 7; count of bases not matched to a gene: 7. This CDR3 contains 16 residues. The germline CDR1 and CDR2 sequences are SEHNR and FQNEAQ (reference sequence). CDR3 in DNA: TGTGCCAGCAGCCAGGGACTAGCGGGAGTTTCGAATGAGCAGTTCTTC. Its protein product is CASSQGLAGVSNEQFF.

The chain combines TRBV6-5 with TRBJ1-5; possibly TRBD1 for D (6 bases). The ends were cut back, 6 bases at V and 9 bases at J, with 9 bases in the middle. CDR3 length equals 11 residues. Germline loops: CDR1 MNHEY, CDR2 SVGAGI. CDR3 nucleotides: TGTGCCAGCAGGGGGGCTGGGCCCCAGCATTTT. This codes for CASRGAGPQHF.

The V and J genes are TRBV25-1 and TRBJ2-7; TRBD1 matches at 7 bases. This CDR3 has 16 amino acids. The V segment lost 5 bases and the J segment 0 bases; nucleotides outside the gene matches: 10. In germline, CDR1 is MGHDK, CDR2 SYGVNS. CDR3 DNA sequence: TGTGCCAGCAGTAACACCGAGGGGGCCAGCTCCTACGAGCAGTACTTC. This encodes CASSNTEGASSYEQYF.

The chain recombines TRBV18 with TRBJ1-5, with 7 bases that match TRBD1. Germline V gives CDR1 KGHSH, CDR2 LQKENI. The CDR3 sequence is 17 residues long. V shed 1 base and J 2 bases; nucleotides not matched to a gene: 8. The CDR3 loop is CASSPRQGVIGNQPQHF. In DNA form, the CDR3 reads TGTGCCAGCTCACCACGTCAGGGGGTCATAGGCAATCAGCCCCAGCATTTT.

As regards this clone: Other DNA sequences in the same sample also yield this CDR3. CDR3 coding DNA: TGTGCCAGCAGCCTTGGACAGGTTAGCAATCAGCCCCAGCATTTT. Translating gives CASSLGQVSNQPQHF. The rearrangement uses TRBV5-6 and TRBJ1-5, with 7 bases aligning to TRBD1. The CDR3 is 15 residues long. Germline V lookup: CDR1 SGHDT, CDR2 YYEEEE. J was trimmed by 0 bases and V by 4 bases; bases with no gene match: 4.

The genes are TRBV5-4 and TRBJ2-1, with TRBD2 as a possible D gene (5 bases). V lost 2 bases and J 5 bases, leaving 11 bases between the germline ends. Germline V CDR1 and CDR2: SGHNT, YYREEE (reference sequence). This CDR3 spans 14 amino acids. In DNA, the CDR3 is TGTGCCAGCAGCTTCTATGAGGGAAACAATGAGCAGTTCTTC. It encodes CASSFYEGNNEQFF.

The chain carries TRBV10-1 and TRBJ2-3; no clear D gene. V lost 4 bases to trimming and J lost 1 base, with 9 bases between them. Per the germline V gene, CDR1 is WNHNN and CDR2 is SYGVQD (reference sequence). The CDR3 contains 14 residues. The CDR3 bases are TGCGCCAGCAGTGGGAACAGTGGCACAGATACGCAGTATTTT. This codes for CASSGNSGTDTQYF.

The V and J genes are TRBV5-1 and TRBJ2-3; 9 bases agree with TRBD2. V lost 5 bases and J lost 4; bases outside the gene matches: 8. CDR3 length: 15 amino acids. Germline V gene lookup returns CDR1 SGHRS and CDR2 YFSETQ. CDR3 loop: CASRRDSGSADTQYF. The CDR3 DNA reads as TGCGCCAGCAGACGTGATAGCGGGAGTGCAGATACGCAGTATTTT. Combining the CDR3 with reference TRBV5-1 and TRBJ2-3 gives the whole variable domain KAGVTQTPRYLIKTRGQQVTLSCSPISGHRSVSWYQQTPGQGLQFLFEYFSETQRNKGNFPGRFSGRQFSNSRSEMNVSTLELGDSALYLCASRRDSGSADTQYFGPGTRLTVL.

J is TRBJ2-3 and V is TRBV7-9; the D gene is possibly TRBD1 (5 bases). Germline CDR1 and CDR2: SEHNR and FQNEAQ (reference sequence). The CDR3 is made up of 13 amino acids. Deletions cut 5 bases from V and 3 bases from J, with 9 bases between. The CDR3 nucleotides are TGTGCCAGCAGCCCAAGGGGAACAGATACGCAGTATTTT. Translated: CASSPRGTDTQYF.

This clone was counted once. This chain connects TRBV7-8 to TRBJ2-5, with a tentative D call TRBD2 (6 bases). Germline lookup yields CDR1 SGHVS and CDR2 FQNEAQ. The CDR3 runs 13 residues. V lost 3 bases and J 6 bases, leaving 11 bases between the germline ends. The CDR3 nucleotides read TGTGCCAGCAGCTTCGTCGGGGGAAAGACCCAGTACTTC. This sequence encodes CASSFVGGKTQYF. Filled out from reference TRBV7-8 and TRBJ2-5, the complete variable domain reads GAGVSQSPRYKVAKRGQDVALRCDPISGHVSLFWYQQALGQGPEFLTYFQNEAQLDKSGLPSDRFFAERPEGSVSTLKIQRTQQEDSAVYLCASSFVGGKTQYFGPGTRLLVL.

The J gene is TRBJ2-5, the V gene TRBV5-8; tentative D call: TRBD2 (6 bases). The CDR3 sequence is 15 residues long. Germline-derived CDR1 and CDR2 are SGHTS and YDEGEE. Trimming took 0 bases from V and 1 from J, leaving 10 bases between them. CDR3 residues: CASSLGSGLQETQYF. CDR3 DNA sequence: TGTGCCAGCAGCTTGGGTTCGGGACTCCAAGAGACCCAGTACTTC.

J is TRBJ2-3 and V is TRBV14; D gene unclear. The CDR3 extends over 14 amino acids. V dropped 1 base and J dropped 7 bases, with 12 bases sitting between them. Per germline, CDR1 SGHDN and CDR2 FVKESK. CDR3 sequence reads: CASSQVASPHTQYF. The CDR3 DNA is TGTGCCAGCAGCCAAGTAGCCTCCCCTCATACGCAGTATTTT.

The rearrangement links TRBV28 to TRBJ1-4; weak D call: TRBD1 (5 bases). CDR3 length: 15 residues. Trimming took 6 bases from V and 0 from J, leaving 11 bases between them. Per germline, CDR1 MDHEN and CDR2 SYDVKM. The CDR3, as DNA: TGTGCCAGCAGGCGGGGACGGCCAACTAATGAAAAACTGTTTTTT. This gives the protein CASRRGRPTNEKLFF.

The chain employs TRBV5-1 and TRBJ1-6; D possibly corresponds to TRBD1 (5 bases). The germline V gene encodes CDR1 SGHRS and CDR2 YFSETQ. This CDR3 is built from 16 residues. The ends were cut back, 3 bases at V and 2 bases at J, with 12 bases in the middle. The CDR3 DNA reads TGCGCCAGCAGCTCGCTGGGACCGACCTATAATTCACCCCTCCACTTT. This encodes CASSSLGPTYNSPLHF.

V and J are TRBV14 and TRBJ2-7; no definite D call. This CDR3 comprises 12 residues. Trimming cost V 4 bases and J 2 bases, with 6 bases left between them. Germline CDR1 SGHDN, CDR2 FVKESK. CDR3 nucleotide sequence: TGTGCCAGCAGCCTATACACCTACGAGCAGTACTTC. Translating gives CASSLYTYEQYF.